This T cell receptor beta chain was sequenced for a study of human T cells and chemical hapten exposure. Study as a whole: Mostly female patients had alopecia areata, totalis or universalis. Findings and caveats of the study: PT1 expanded TCR numbers rose with patch test score. DPC sensitization left the count of TCRs above 1 in 1000 unchanged.

A note on this clonotype: What it binds is unknown.

Germline CDR1 reads SGHKS; CDR2 reads YYEKEE (reference sequence). V was cut by 4 bases and J by 6 bases, with 11 bases left in between. This CDR3 has 12 amino acids. Time point indicated: patch test 3, about 24 weeks after DPC sensitization. Treatment described: therapeutic diphenylcyclopropenone sensitization with weekly scalp DPC. TCRdb used MiXCR to reprocess the RACE reads, holding one entry per CDR3 protein. The sample has 50,000 to 65,000 distinct CDR3 sequences, roughly 9.5% seen once. This receptor was obtained from a woman aged 40 to 50 with alopecia areata. Some clones in this sample may be carry-over from other donors' samples. The sample consisted of whole blood, taken in connection with sensitization to the hapten diphenylcyclopropenone (DPC). The chain has TRBV5-5 and TRBJ2-7; the D is unclear. The chain's CDR3 is CASSTDGLEQYF. CDR3 bases: TGTGCCAGCAGCACCGACGGTCTCGAGCAGTACTTC.